The rows below give T cell receptor beta chains drawn from one sample of a study of cytomegalovirus exposure and HLA in healthy donors. The protocol was immunoSEQ multiplex PCR, while the TCRdb copy is restricted to in-frame clones and leaves out a portion. The repertoire includes 200,000 or so clones, approximately 78% of them detected once, and 6.5% sits in the top ten. Sequenced sample: PBMCs. All receptors derive from a woman aged 45 to 65 in good health and CMV-seropositive. The CDR3 runs from the conserved cysteine through the conserved F or W. D genes are given only for firm matches. Clone size appears in some rows only: once, few, many, or a class for an expanded clone.

>.|TRBD1|TRBV14|TRBJ1-4
CASSQRTGYAKLFF
TGTGCCAGCAGCCAACGGACAGGGTATGCAAAACTGTTTTTT
>.|.|TRBV28|TRBJ1-5
CASRSFTDSNQPQHF
TGTGCCAGCAGATCTTTCACAGACAGCAATCAGCCCCAGCATTTT
>.|TRBD2|TRBV29-1|TRBJ2-1
CSVEAGLARYNEQFF
TGCAGCGTTGAAGCGGGACTAGCGAGGTACAATGAGCAGTTCTTC
>.|TRBD1|TRBV10-1|TRBJ1-1
CASSESTGDTEAFF
TGCGCCAGCAGTGAGTCGACAGGGGACACTGAAGCTTTCTTT
>few|TRBD2|TRBV28|TRBJ2-1
CASRSASGPKGYNEQFF
TGTGCCAGCAGAAGCGCTAGCGGGCCCAAGGGCTACAATGAGCAGTTCTTC
>.|.|TRBV6-1|TRBJ1-2
CASSEAGREGYTF
TGTGCCAGCAGTGAAGCCGGCAGGGAAGGCTACACCTTC
>.|TRBD1|TRBV5-4|TRBJ2-5
CASSFDRAETQYF
TGTGCCAGCAGCTTTGACAGGGCTGAGACCCAGTACTTC
>.|.|TRBV6-6|TRBJ2-2
CASSSLATTGELFF
TGTGCCAGCAGTTCATTAGCGACCACCGGGGAGCTGTTTTTT
>.|.|TRBV19|TRBJ2-5
CASSIEGAGETQYF
TGTGCCAGTAGTATAGAGGGGGCAGGAGAGACCCAGTACTTC
>once|.|TRBV28|TRBJ2-7
CASSPPGQSYEQYF
TGTGCCAGCAGTCCCCCGGGACAAAGCTACGAGCAGTACTTC
>.|.|TRBV4-1|TRBJ1-4
CASSQDTSGAPNEKLFF
TGCGCCAGCAGCCAAGATACGTCAGGGGCACCTAATGAAAAACTGTTTTTT
>.|.|TRBV9|TRBJ1-2
CASSASRFRGGANYGYTF
TGTGCCAGCAGCGCCTCACGTTTCAGGGGTGGGGCTAACTATGGCTACACCTTC
>.|TRBD2|TRBV18|TRBJ2-3
CASSPRDSGGTDTQYF
TGTGCCAGCTCACCACGGGATAGCGGGGGCACAGATACGCAGTATTTT
>.|TRBD2|TRBV6-5|TRBJ2-7
CASSYSGPREGYEQYF
TGTGCCAGCAGTTACTCGGGCCCCCGGGAGGGATACGAGCAGTACTTC
>.|TRBD1|TRBV6-1|TRBJ1-5
CASSGTGGSQPQHF
TGTGCCAGCAGCGGGACAGGGGGTTCTCAGCCCCAGCATTTT
>.|.|TRBV30|TRBJ2-5
CAWSVVVGGETQYF
TGTGCCTGGAGTGTAGTAGTGGGGGGAGAGACCCAGTACTTC
>.|.|TRBV5-1|TRBJ2-1
CASSLGQINEQFF
TGCGCCAGCAGCTTGGGACAGATCAATGAGCAGTTCTTC
>.|TRBD1|TRBV5-1|TRBJ1-4
CASSLEIGQGGEKLFF
TGCGCCAGCAGCCTAGAAATCGGACAGGGTGGCGAAAAACTGTTTTTT
>few|.|TRBV5-1|TRBJ2-7
CASSVRDTDYEQYF
TGCGCCAGCAGCGTCCGGGACACGGACTACGAGCAGTACTTC
>.|.|TRBV5-1|TRBJ2-1
CASSLSFNEQFF
TGCGCCAGCAGCTTGTCTTTCAATGAGCAGTTCTTC
>.|.|TRBV11-2|TRBJ1-2
CASSLNSGVSYGYTF
TGTGCCAGCAGCTTAAACTCAGGGGTGAGCTATGGCTACACCTTC
>.|TRBD1|TRBV29-1|TRBJ1-2
CSVELTGGLTHGYTF
TGCAGCGTCGAACTGACAGGGGGTCTGACCCATGGCTACACCTTC
>.|TRBD1|TRBV5-1|TRBJ1-4
CASSLTGGELFF
TGCGCCAGCAGCTTGACAGGGGGAGAACTGTTTTTT
>.|.|TRBV11-2|TRBJ2-7
CASSLNSFYEQYF
TGTGCCAGCAGCTTAAATTCCTTCTACGAGCAGTACTTC
>.|TRBD2|TRBV6-5|TRBJ2-7
CASSTTGTSEYEQYF
TGTGCCAGCAGCACTACCGGGACTAGCGAATACGAGCAGTACTTC
>.|TRBD2|TRBV5-4|TRBJ2-5
CASSPSAGGRETQYF
TGTGCCAGCAGCCCTTCAGCGGGGGGGCGGGAGACCCAGTACTTC
>.|.|TRBV18|TRBJ2-2
CASSPFTESNTGELFF
TGTGCCAGCTCACCCTTCACAGAGTCGAACACCGGGGAGCTGTTTTTT
>.|TRBD2|TRBV5-1|TRBJ2-2
CASVVGLAGNTGELFF
TGCGCCAGCGTAGTGGGACTAGCGGGAAACACCGGGGAGCTGTTTTTT
>.|.|TRBV11-2|TRBJ2-1
CASSSGSSYNEQFF
TGTGCCAGCAGTTCAGGATCCTCCTACAATGAGCAGTTCTTC
>.|.|TRBV6-1|TRBJ2-2
CASSDGGQINTGELFF
TGTGCCAGCAGTGATGGAGGACAGATAAACACCGGGGAGCTGTTTTTT
>.|TRBD1|TRBV2|TRBJ1-5
CASSHRGQPQHF
TGTGCCAGCAGCCACAGGGGGCAGCCCCAGCATTTT
>.|.|TRBV6-1|TRBJ1-1
CASNPLGAGTEAFF
TGTGCCAGCAACCCACTGGGGGCCGGCACTGAAGCTTTCTTT
>.|.|TRBV5-8|TRBJ2-3
CASSLRRQSSTDTQYF
TGTGCCAGCAGTCTACGACGACAGAGTAGCACAGATACGCAGTATTTT
>.|.|TRBV5-6|TRBJ2-1
CASSLVGREFF
TGTGCCAGCAGCTTGGTAGGGCGGGAGTTCTTC
>.|.|TRBV6-5|TRBJ2-7
CASSYSRQQSYEQYF
TGTGCCAGCAGTTACTCGAGACAGCAGTCCTACGAGCAGTACTTC
>.|.|TRBV7-2|TRBJ1-1
CASSGDGRNTEAFF
TGTGCCAGCAGCGGAGATGGCAGAAACACTGAAGCTTTCTTT
>once|.|TRBV5-1|TRBJ2-5
CASSLPLGSEETQYF
TGCGCCAGCAGCTTGCCTCTAGGTTCTGAAGAGACCCAGTACTTC
>.|TRBD1|TRBV9|TRBJ2-7
CASSVGRSAGGSEQYF
TGTGCCAGCAGCGTGGGTAGGTCGGCAGGGGGCTCCGAGCAGTACTTC
>.|TRBD2|TRBV29-1|TRBJ2-5
CSVEGLAGGPDQETQYF
TGCAGCGTTGAAGGGCTAGCGGGAGGGCCCGACCAAGAGACCCAGTACTTC
>.|.|TRBV7-2|TRBJ1-5
CASSLSPSGNQPQHF
TGTGCCAGCAGCTTATCCCCTAGTGGGAATCAGCCCCAGCATTTT
>.|TRBD2|TRBV7-9|TRBJ2-3
CASSLGLAGDTQYF
TGTGCCAGCAGCTTGGGACTAGCAGGAGATACGCAGTATTTT
>.|TRBD1|TRBV7-2|TRBJ1-1
CASSMTGDTEAFF
TGTGCCAGCAGCATGACAGGGGATACTGAAGCTTTCTTT
>.|.|TRBV9|TRBJ2-2
CASSVSGGYTGELFF
TGTGCCAGCAGCGTATCTGGGGGGTACACCGGGGAGCTGTTTTTT
>.|TRBD1|TRBV28|TRBJ1-4
CASSPMTGAHEKLFF
TGTGCCAGCAGTCCGATGACAGGGGCGCACGAAAAACTGTTTTTT
>few|.|TRBV11-3|TRBJ2-2
CASSPSGTNTGELFF
TGTGCCAGCAGCCCGAGCGGAACGAACACCGGGGAGCTGTTTTTT
>.|TRBD2|TRBV7-9|TRBJ2-3
CASSFGEGVTDTQYF
TGTGCCAGCAGCTTCGGGGAGGGAGTCACAGATACGCAGTATTTT
>.|TRBD1|TRBV7-9|TRBJ1-6
CASSLVAGGGSPLHF
TGTGCCAGCAGCTTAGTGGCAGGGGGCGGTTCACCCCTCCACTTT
>.|.|TRBV19|TRBJ1-2
CASSITQAYGYTF
TGTGCCAGTAGTATAACACAGGCGTATGGCTACACCTTC
>.|TRBD2|TRBV27|TRBJ2-5
CASSSGASGSLRETQYF
TGTGCCAGCAGTAGTGGGGCTAGCGGGTCCCTAAGGGAGACCCAGTACTTC